This T cell receptor (beta chain) was observed in a study of regulatory T cells in long-lasting Graves disease. Study-wide findings and caveats: Relative to newly diagnosed Graves' patients, persistent ones had lower TCR diversity.

Concerning this clonotype itself: Its antigen is currently unknown.

Building of the TCR beta libraries involved iRepertoire HTBI primers and Arm-PCR of CDR3 regions. TCRdb re-called the multiplex PCR reads with MiXCR, one entry per CDR3 protein. Of under 250,000 distinct CDR3 sequences in the sample, around 21% were seen once. The CDR3 sequence is 15 residues long. Germline V lookup: CDR1 SGHAT, CDR2 FQNNGV. Between the trimmed V and J ends, which lost 5 bases and 2 bases, there was a span of 13 bases. Time point of the sample: newly diagnosed GD, antithyroid drugs for less than 3 months. The TCR library used RNA extracted from PBMCs. Sample: peripheral blood mononuclear cells (PBMCs), taken at new diagnosis, from a patient treated with antithyroid drugs. The receptor comes from a female donor with Graves disease. The rearrangement joins TRBV11-2 to TRBJ1-5; D not certain. CDR3 bases: TGTGCCAGCAGCCGAGGACTGGACGGCAATCAGCCCCAGCATTTT. Protein: CASSRGLDGNQPQHF. The full variable domain, with the rest looked up from reference TRBV11-2 and TRBJ1-5, is EAGVAQSPRYKIIEKRQSVAFWCNPISGHATLYWYQQILGQGPKLLIQFQNNGVVDDSQLPKDRFSAERLKGVDSTLKIQPAKLEDSAVYLCASSRGLDGNQPQHFGDGTRLSIL.